This is a list of T cell receptor beta chains from one sample in a study of neurological immune-mediated disorders. One entry per CDR3 protein, called by TCRdb with MiXCR from the 5' RACE reads. In the table there are tens of thousands of distinct CDR3 sequences, about 9.5% of which are singletons. The sample comprised PBMCs. Source of these receptors: a man aged 45-65 years in good health. Each CDR3 is given with its conserved first and last residue. A D gene is named only where the DNA matches it firmly. A clone size is listed for some rows: how often the clone was seen (once, few, many), or a class if it is expanded.

D,J,size,V,length,CDR3,DNA
.,TRBJ2-5,few,TRBV5-1,15,CASRTLSGDQETQYF,TGCGCCAGCCGTACGCTTAGCGGTGATCAAGAGACCCAGTACTTC
TRBD1,TRBJ2-7,many,TRBV27,15,CASSLRGPYSYEQYF,TGTGCCAGCAGCCTCAGGGGGCCGTACTCCTACGAGCAGTACTTC
.,TRBJ2-7,many,TRBV29-1,14,CSASRDGSSYEQYF,TGCAGCGCATCGAGGGACGGGAGCTCCTACGAGCAGTACTTC
TRBD1,TRBJ2-7,many,TRBV11-1,15,CASSLHRGSSYEQYF,TGTGCCAGCAGCTTACACAGGGGTTCCTCCTACGAGCAGTACTTC
.,TRBJ1-1,many,TRBV10-2,13,CASSELRDTEAFF,TGCGCCAGCAGTGAGCTCAGAGACACTGAAGCTTTCTTT
TRBD1,TRBJ1-1,many,TRBV6-2/TRBV6-3,14,CASTSGQGDTEAFF,TGTGCCAGCACCTCCGGACAGGGAGATACTGAAGCTTTCTTT
.,TRBJ1-1,many,TRBV7-3,13,CASSLILNTEAFF,TGTGCCAGCAGCTTAATTCTGAACACTGAAGCTTTCTTT
.,TRBJ2-3,many,TRBV5-1,14,CASRSTVNTDTQYF,TGCGCCAGCAGGTCGACAGTTAACACAGATACGCAGTATTTT
TRBD2,TRBJ2-3,many,TRBV20-1,14,CSAKTGGPADTQYF,TGCAGTGCTAAAACGGGAGGGCCCGCAGATACGCAGTATTTT
.,TRBJ1-6,many,TRBV5-5,16,CASSLVGGPYNSPLHF,TGTGCCAGCAGCTTGGTTGGGGGGCCTTATAATTCACCCCTCCACTTT
.,TRBJ2-7,many,TRBV20-1,11,CSARQGYEQYF,TGCAGTGCTAGACAGGGCTACGAGCAGTACTTC
TRBD1,TRBJ1-1,many,TRBV6-5,13,CASTGHRTGQAFF,TGTGCCAGCACCGGACACCGGACAGGGCAGGCTTTCTTT
TRBD1,TRBJ2-3,many,TRBV11-2,16,CASSLFYRGSTDTQYF,TGTGCCAGCAGCTTGTTCTACAGGGGAAGCACAGATACGCAGTATTTT
.,TRBJ2-3,many,TRBV20-1,11,CSARGGDTQYF,TGCAGTGCTAGAGGAGGTGATACGCAGTATTTT
TRBD1,TRBJ2-3,.,TRBV18,15,CASSQTGTRTDTQYF,TGTGCCAGCTCGCAGACAGGGACCCGCACAGATACGCAGTATTTT
.,TRBJ2-7,many,TRBV5-6,14,CASSPIGQGYEQYF,TGTGCCAGCAGCCCTATCGGACAAGGGTACGAGCAGTACTTC
.,TRBJ2-2,many,TRBV5-4,16,CASRMAGTPGTGELFF,TGTGCCAGCAGAATGGCCGGGACTCCGGGGACCGGGGAGCTGTTTTTT
.,TRBJ1-1,many,TRBV30,13,CAWSVEKNTEAFF,TGTGCCTGGAGTGTAGAGAAAAACACTGAAGCTTTCTTT
.,TRBJ1-4,many,TRBV12-3/TRBV12-4,15,CASSLEVGAHEKLFF,TGTGCCAGCAGTTTAGAAGTGGGGGCGCATGAAAAACTGTTTTTT
.,TRBJ2-4,many,TRBV5-1,14,CASSLERAKNIQYF,TGCGCCAGCAGCTTGGAACGGGCCAAAAACATTCAGTACTTC
TRBD1,TRBJ2-7,.,TRBV25-1,14,CASSVRQGDYEQYF,TGTGCCAGCAGTGTTCGTCAGGGGGACTACGAGCAGTACTTC
TRBD1,TRBJ1-2,many,TRBV28,13,CASSLDRAYGYTF,TGTGCCAGCAGTCTCGACAGGGCCTATGGCTACACCTTC
TRBD2,TRBJ2-7,many,TRBV20-1,14,CSVKHGVAGGEQYF,TGCAGTGTTAAACATGGGGTAGCGGGGGGAGAGCAGTACTTC
TRBD1,TRBJ1-4,many,TRBV6-6,15,CASRDRQGSFEKLFF,TGTGCCAGCAGAGATAGACAGGGGAGTTTCGAAAAACTGTTTTTT
TRBD1,TRBJ1-5,few,TRBV5-1,16,CASSLGGGAGNQPQHF,TGCGCCAGCAGCTTGGGAGGGGGCGCGGGCAATCAGCCCCAGCATTTT
.,TRBJ2-7,many,TRBV20-1,14,CSARDPLRPYEQYF,TGCAGTGCTAGAGACCCCCTACGACCCTACGAGCAGTACTTC
.,TRBJ2-7,many,TRBV7-8,13,CASSFKEGFEQYF,TGTGCCAGCAGCTTTAAGGAAGGTTTCGAGCAGTACTTC
.,TRBJ1-4,many,TRBV7-6,13,CASSLSGTQKLFF,TGTGCCAGCAGCTTATCGGGGACTCAAAAACTGTTTTTT
.,TRBJ1-1,many,TRBV7-6,12,CASSPRGGEAFF,TGTGCCAGCAGCCCCCGGGGAGGGGAAGCTTTCTTT
.,TRBJ1-1,many,TRBV28,13,CASSIGLYTEAFF,TGTGCCAGCAGTATTGGATTGTACACTGAAGCTTTCTTT
TRBD2,TRBJ2-1,few,TRBV30,13,CAWGTSGRGEQFF,TGTGCCTGGGGGACTAGCGGGAGAGGTGAGCAGTTCTTC
.,TRBJ2-5,many,TRBV7-2,15,CASSLLGFAPETQYF,TGTGCCAGCAGCTTACTCGGATTCGCCCCGGAGACCCAGTACTTC
TRBD1,TRBJ2-3,many,TRBV5-5,14,CASSLQGAGDTQYF,TGTGCCAGCAGCTTACAGGGGGCAGGGGATACGCAGTATTTT
TRBD2,TRBJ2-7,many,TRBV29-1,12,CSVVLAGTEQYF,TGCAGCGTTGTGCTAGCGGGTACCGAGCAGTACTTC
TRBD1,TRBJ1-2,many,TRBV29-1,13,CSVRQGANYGYTF,TGCAGCGTGCGCCAGGGGGCTAACTATGGCTACACCTTC
TRBD2,TRBJ2-7,many,TRBV6-5,16,CASSSLAGGTNYEQYF,TGTGCCAGCAGTTCTTTAGCGGGAGGGACTAACTACGAGCAGTACTTC
.,TRBJ2-5,many,TRBV7-8,14,CASTLTRGAETQYF,TGTGCCAGCACCCTGACCCGGGGGGCAGAGACCCAGTACTTC
.,TRBJ2-7,.,TRBV28,16,CASSSLQVKRRYEQYF,TGTGCCAGCAGTTCGCTCCAGGTGAAGAGGCGGTATGAGCAGTACTTC
.,TRBJ2-7,many,TRBV29-1,11,CSVEGPYEQYF,TGCAGCGTTGAGGGGCCCTACGAGCAGTACTTC